These 5 T cell receptor beta chains were sequenced from one sample in a study of blood T cell repertoires in COVID-19. TCRdb's copy holds only in-frame clones and misses some; the assay was immunoSEQ multiplex PCR. The top ten clones hold approximately 4.5% of a sample with hundreds of thousands of clones, about 86% of them seen once. The sequenced sample was PBMCs or T cells enriched from blood (not recorded which). The receptors stem from a man in his thirties or forties with acute COVID-19.

This chain joins TRBV27 and TRBJ1-1, with 8 bases identical to TRBD1. The CDR3 runs to 15 residues. Germline V CDR1 and CDR2: MNHEY, SMNVEV (reference sequence). V gave up 5 bases and J gave up 5 bases; unmatched junction bases: 10. CDR3 bases: TGTGCCAGCAGTGCACGGACAGGGATTAGGACTGAAGCTTTCTTT. As protein: CASSARTGIRTEAFF.

This chain links TRBV14 with TRBJ1-4; tentative D call: TRBD1 (6 bases). V lost 1 base and J 4 bases, leaving 10 bases between the germline ends. Germline V gene sequence: CDR1 SGHDN, CDR2 FVKESK. The CDR3 runs to 15 residues. The CDR3, as DNA: TGTGCCAGCAGCCAAGGGGGGCAGGGTAATGAAAAACTGTTTTTT. It encodes CASSQGGQGNEKLFF.

The V gene is TRBV7-8, the J gene TRBJ2-1, with unresolved D. The V gene's germline CDR1 is SGHVS and CDR2 FQNEAQ. V dropped 5 bases and J dropped 5 bases, with 7 bases sitting between them. The CDR3 sequence is 12 residues long. The CDR3 DNA follows: TGTGCCAGCAGCAATAGAAACAATGAGCAGTTCTTC. Translating it yields CASSNRNNEQFF.

This chain joins TRBV25-1 and TRBJ1-5, with 8 bases identical to TRBD1. J was trimmed by 6 bases and V by 4 bases; bases with no gene match: 2. From germline, CDR1 is MGHDK and CDR2 SYGVNS. The length of the CDR3 is 13 residues. In nucleotides, the CDR3 is TGTGCCAGCAGTGGGACAGGGTTTCAGCCCCAGCATTTT. It encodes CASSGTGFQPQHF. The whole variable domain, remainder taken from reference TRBV25-1 and TRBJ1-5, is EADIYQTPRYLVIGTGKKITLECSQTMGHDKMYWYQQDPGMELHLIHYSYGVNSTEKGDLSSESTVSRIRTEHFPLTLESARPSHTSQYLCASSGTGFQPQHFGDGTRLSIL.

The chain joins TRBV19 to TRBJ1-4, with 8 nucleotides matching TRBD1. V lost 9 bases, J lost 8 bases, and 8 bases stayed unmatched. The CDR3 covers 13 residues. The V gene's germline CDR1 is LNHDA and CDR2 SQIVND (reference sequence). The CDR3 region has the DNA TGTGCCAGCATGGACAGGGTACCCGAAAAACTGTTTTTT. Translation gives CASMDRVPEKLFF.